This TCR beta chain derives from a study of blood T cell repertoires in COVID-19. The germline V gene has CDR1 MNHEY and CDR2 SMNVEV (reference sequence). The CDR3 extends over 15 amino acids. Losses at the gene ends were 2 bases for V and 4 bases for J; bases not matched to a gene: 6. Per the study methods: How many nucleated cells were present was estimated from reference gene primer amplification. This table comes from immunoSEQ multiplex PCR, and its TCRdb copy is limited to in-frame clones, with some not included. That table furnishes V, J and clone size, whereas the DNA furnished D and trimming. The sample contains around 160,000 clones, roughly 84% of which appear only once.

J is TRBJ2-7 and V is TRBV27, with 9 bases that match TRBD2. This receptor was identified in a human donor in a cohort sampled during active COVID-19. Specimen: peripheral blood. The CDR3 DNA reads as TGTGCCAGCAGTTTAGATAAGCGGGGGGTTTACGAGCAGTACTTC. It translates to CASSLDKRGVYEQYF.